The source of this T cell receptor (beta chain) is a study of cytomegalovirus exposure and HLA in healthy donors. Whole-study context: Approximately 85 million unique TCRs from HLA-typed donors made up an early data release. When over 300 donors were genotyped, over 80% of them were found to fall in the Caucasian-associated ancestry cluster. Study results and caveats: In a later analysis, CMV-associated beta chains were mostly HLA-associated, it appeared.

Comment on this clone: The antigen remains unidentified.

It was with 60 Vbeta and 13 Jbeta primers that the PCR ran. Per the authors' pipeline: Unique TCR beta chains totaled about 78 million in a later count, with roughly 11 million of them shared. Profiling relied on immunoSEQ multiplex PCR, and the TCRdb table lists in-frame clones only, not all of them. D and trimming were read from the DNA, whereas the V and J calls and clone size are those reported in that table. The data show fewer than 130,000 clones, about 86% seen once. The ends lost 1 base at V and 2 bases at J; junction bases unmatched: 11. CDR1 is MGHRA and CDR2 is YSYEKL in the germline V gene. The CDR3 is 17 residues long.

This sequence joins TRBV4-1 and TRBJ2-7, with TRBD1 identical over 7 bases. This receptor was obtained from a man in his forties in good health and CMV-seronegative. The sequencing sample was made of PBMCs. The CDR3, as DNA: TGCGCCAGCAGCCAAGTGACCGGGGACAGTTTCCCCTACGAGCAGTACTTC. It specifies CASSQVTGDSFPYEQYF.